The clone carrying this T cell receptor beta chain is medium-sized by share. Its target is unknown. The same CDR3 can be traced to other DNA sequences in this sample. These data come from a study of shared clonotypes between healthy human individuals. Trimming took off 6 bases at V and 1 base at J, with 9 bases between the two ends. Germline CDR1 is SQVTM and CDR2 is ANQGSEA. The CDR3 consists of 12 residues. General study results and limits: For sorted subsets, rarefaction showed incomplete sequencing despite large depth.

Profiled with immunoSEQ multiplex PCR; TCRdb holds only in-frame clones, not every one. The repertoire holds 850,000 to 1,100,000 clones, with 70% to 80% as singletons. Specimen: memory CD4+ T cells from PBMCs. Subset of the sample: CD45RA-negative fraction. The genes are TRBV29-1 and TRBJ1-1; TRBD1 is a possible D gene (6 bases). The TCR comes from a man aged 18 to 35 in good health. Some clones in this sample may be carry-over from other donors' samples. The DNA for the CDR3 is TGCAGCGTCCTGACAGGGAACACTGAAGCTTTCTTT. It translates to CSVLTGNTEAFF. Supplemented by reference TRBV29-1 and TRBJ1-1, the full variable domain reads SAVISQKPSRDICQRGTSLTIQCQVDSQVTMMFWYRQQPGQSLTLIATANQGSEATYESGFVIDKFPISRPNLTFSTLTVSNMSPEDSSIYLCSVLTGNTEAFFGQGTRLTVV.